The present T cell receptor (beta chain) was sequenced within a study of blood T cell repertoires in COVID-19. Across the study: Sites in the United States, Italy and Spain provided acute and convalescent COVID-19 samples.

As originally analysed: Amplification with reference gene primers provided the estimates of nucleated cell counts. Sequenced by immunoSEQ multiplex PCR; TCRdb stores in-frame clones only, minus some. D and trimming come from the DNA, and the V and J calls and clone size come from that table. The sample carries nearly 200,000 clones, around 84% recorded once. Per germline, CDR1 GTSNPN and CDR2 SVGIG (reference sequence). The CDR3 loop spans 13 amino acids. V was shortened by 2 bases and J by 4 bases, with 9 bases between the two germline ends. The rearrangement joins TRBV30 to TRBJ1-3; D remains ambiguous. The sequenced sample consisted of peripheral blood. The receptor comes from a human donor in a cohort sampled during active COVID-19. In DNA form, the CDR3 reads TGTGCCTGGAGTCTCCGTGCGGGAAACACCATATATTTT. It codes for CAWSLRAGNTIYF.